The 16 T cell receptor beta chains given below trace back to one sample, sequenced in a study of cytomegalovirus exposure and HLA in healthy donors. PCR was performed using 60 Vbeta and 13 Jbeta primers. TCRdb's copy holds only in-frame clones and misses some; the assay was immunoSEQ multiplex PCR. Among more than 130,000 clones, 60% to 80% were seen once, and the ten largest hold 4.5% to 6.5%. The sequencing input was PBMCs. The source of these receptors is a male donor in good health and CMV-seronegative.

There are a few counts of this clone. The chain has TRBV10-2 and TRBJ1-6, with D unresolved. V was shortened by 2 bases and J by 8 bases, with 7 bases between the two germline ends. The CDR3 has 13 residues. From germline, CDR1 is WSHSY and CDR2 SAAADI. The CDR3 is CASSEAGYSPLHF. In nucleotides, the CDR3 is TGCGCCAGCAGTGAGGCGGGGTATTCACCCCTCCACTTT.

CDR3 in DNA: TGTGCCAGCACTGGGACAGCTGGGACTGAAGCTTTCTTT. Amino acids: CASTGTAGTEAFF. This sequence joins TRBV2 and TRBJ1-1; 7 bases match TRBD1. V shed 7 bases and J 5 bases; nucleotides not matched to a gene: 7. CDR1 and CDR2 from the germline V gene are SNHLY and FYNNEI. The CDR3 contains 13 residues.

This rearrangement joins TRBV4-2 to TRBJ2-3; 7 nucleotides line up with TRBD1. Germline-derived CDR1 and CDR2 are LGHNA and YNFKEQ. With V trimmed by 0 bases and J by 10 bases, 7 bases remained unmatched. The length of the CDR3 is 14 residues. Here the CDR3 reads CASSQDQGRGSQYF. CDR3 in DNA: TGTGCCAGCAGCCAAGATCAAGGCAGGGGGTCGCAGTATTTT.

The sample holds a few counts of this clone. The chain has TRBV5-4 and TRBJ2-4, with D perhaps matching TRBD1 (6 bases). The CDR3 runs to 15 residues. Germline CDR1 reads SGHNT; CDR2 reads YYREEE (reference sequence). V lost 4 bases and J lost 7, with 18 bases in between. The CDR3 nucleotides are TGTGCCAGCAGCCCATTACAGGGTGATACCAACATTCAGTACTTC. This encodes CASSPLQGDTNIQYF.

The CDR3 sequence is CASSDGAGGNTIYF. In DNA, the CDR3 is TGTGCCAGCAGTGACGGGGCAGGGGGAAACACCATATATTTT. The chain has TRBV6-4 and TRBJ1-3, with a weak D call TRBD1 (5 bases). This CDR3 comprises 14 residues. Germline loops: CDR1 MRHNA, CDR2 SNTAGT. Trimming shortened V by 2 bases and J by 4 bases, and 9 bases separated the two germline ends.

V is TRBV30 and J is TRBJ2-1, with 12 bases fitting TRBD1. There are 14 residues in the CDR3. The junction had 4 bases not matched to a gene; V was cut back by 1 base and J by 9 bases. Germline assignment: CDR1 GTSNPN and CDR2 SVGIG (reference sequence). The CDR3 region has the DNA TGTGCCTGGAGTGAGGGACAGGGGGCAGGTGAGCAGTTCTTC. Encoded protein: CAWSEGQGAGEQFF.

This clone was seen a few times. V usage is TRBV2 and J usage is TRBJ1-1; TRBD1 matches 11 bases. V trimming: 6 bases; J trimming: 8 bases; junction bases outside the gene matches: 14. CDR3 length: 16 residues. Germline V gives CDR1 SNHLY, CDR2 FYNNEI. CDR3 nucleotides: TGTGCCAGCAGGGAAACCCCGGGACAGGGGGGTATAGAAGCTTTCTTT. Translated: CASRETPGQGGIEAFF.

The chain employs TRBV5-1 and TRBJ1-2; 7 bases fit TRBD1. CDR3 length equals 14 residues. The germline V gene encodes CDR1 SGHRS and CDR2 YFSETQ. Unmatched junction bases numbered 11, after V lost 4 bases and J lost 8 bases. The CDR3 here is CASSLARGAEGYTF. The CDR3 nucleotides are TGCGCCAGCAGCCTCGCCAGGGGGGCGGAAGGCTACACCTTC.

CDR3: CASSLRTDSAYGYTF. CDR3 DNA: TGTGCCAGCAGCCTTCGGACAGACTCGGCATATGGCTACACCTTC. The genes are TRBV5-5 and TRBJ1-2; perhaps TRBD1 as D (6 bases). Germline CDR1 and CDR2: SGHKS and YYEKEE (reference sequence). CDR3 length: 15 residues. V dropped 4 bases and J dropped 5 bases, with 18 bases sitting between them.

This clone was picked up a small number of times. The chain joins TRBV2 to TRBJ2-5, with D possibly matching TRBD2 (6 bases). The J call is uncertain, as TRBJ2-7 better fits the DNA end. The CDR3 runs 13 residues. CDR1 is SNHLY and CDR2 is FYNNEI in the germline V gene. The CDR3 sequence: CASSEGLAYEQYF. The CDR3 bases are TGTGCCAGCAGTGAGGGACTGGCCTACGAGCAGTACTTC.

As DNA, the CDR3 is TGTGCCAGCAGCTTCCTAGCGGTTTCTACTAGTTTCTACGAGCAGTACTTC. It encodes CASSFLAVSTSFYEQYF. This chain connects TRBV5-6 to TRBJ2-7; 7 nucleotides align to TRBD2. J was trimmed by 3 bases and V by 2 bases; bases with no gene match: 14. Looked up from germline, CDR1 is SGHDT and CDR2 is YYEEEE. The CDR3 has 17 residues.

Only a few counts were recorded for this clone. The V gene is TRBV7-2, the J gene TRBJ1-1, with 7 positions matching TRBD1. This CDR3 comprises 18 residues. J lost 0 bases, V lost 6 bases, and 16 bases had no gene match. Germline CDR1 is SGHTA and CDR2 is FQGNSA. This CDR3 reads CASSPPRQGATMNTEAFF. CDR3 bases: TGTGCCAGCAGTCCCCCGCGACAGGGCGCGACCATGAACACTGAAGCTTTCTTT.

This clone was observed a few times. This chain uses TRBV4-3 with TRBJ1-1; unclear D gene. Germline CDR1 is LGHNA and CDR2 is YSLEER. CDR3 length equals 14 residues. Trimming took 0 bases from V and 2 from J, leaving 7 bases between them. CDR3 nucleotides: TGCGCCAGCAGCCAAGATCCGGGTAACACTGAAGCTTTCTTT. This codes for CASSQDPGNTEAFF.

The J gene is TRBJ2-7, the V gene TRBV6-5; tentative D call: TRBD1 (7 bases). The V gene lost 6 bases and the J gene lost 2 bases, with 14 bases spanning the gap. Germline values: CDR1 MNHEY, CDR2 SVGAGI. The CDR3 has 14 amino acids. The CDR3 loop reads CASSQGGSTYEQYF. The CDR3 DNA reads TGTGCCAGCAGCCAGGGGGGTAGTACCTACGAGCAGTACTTC.

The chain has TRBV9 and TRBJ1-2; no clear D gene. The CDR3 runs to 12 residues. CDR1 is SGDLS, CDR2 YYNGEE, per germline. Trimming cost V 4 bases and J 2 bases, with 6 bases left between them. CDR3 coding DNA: TGTGCCAGCAGCTCGGAGAACTATGGCTACACCTTC. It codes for CASSSENYGYTF.

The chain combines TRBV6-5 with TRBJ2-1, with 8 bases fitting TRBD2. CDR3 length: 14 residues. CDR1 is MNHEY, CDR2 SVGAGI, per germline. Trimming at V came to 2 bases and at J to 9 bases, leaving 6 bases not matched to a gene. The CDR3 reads CASSYSRGGIEQFF. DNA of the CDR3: TGTGCCAGCAGTTACAGCCGGGGGGGCATTGAGCAGTTCTTC.